Listed below are T cell receptor beta chains from one sample, sequenced in a study of OX40 agonist ivuxolimab in advanced cancers. Repertoires were generated with immunoSEQ multiplex PCR, while TCRdb's copy carries only in-frame clones and drops some. This sample has around 18,000 clones; 55% to 75% occur once, and the top ten carry approximately 24%. The material was CD4+ or CD8+ T cells sorted from blood, obtained in a trial of the OX40 agonist ivuxolimab. The receptors here all came from an adult with an advanced solid tumor such as melanoma, head and neck, liver or kidney cancer. Both conserved end residues are part of each CDR3. The D gene is left open where the match is weak. Clone size is stated in some rows and not others, as once, few, many or a class when expanded.

TRBV9,.,TRBJ2-7,.,CASSPQGTTYKQYF,TGTGCCAGCAGCCCGCAGGGGACCACCTACAAGCAGTACTTC
TRBV4-1,.,TRBJ2-7,few,CASSQGSAYEQYF,TGCGCCAGCAGCCAGGGTTCCGCCTACGAGCAGTACTTC
TRBV7-2,.,TRBJ2-1,.,CASSHGYNEQFF,TGTGCCAGCAGTCACGGGTACAATGAGCAGTTCTTC
TRBV9,.,TRBJ2-7,few,CASSVAGGTPDEQYF,TGTGCCAGCAGCGTAGCAGGCGGGACCCCGGACGAGCAGTACTTC
TRBV7-3,.,TRBJ2-5,.,CASSSDPAGTQYF,TGTGCCAGCAGCTCGGACCCAGCGGGGACCCAGTACTTC
TRBV5-5,.,TRBJ1-2,once,CASSLGQTRDYGYTF,TGTGCCAGCAGCTTGGGGCAGACGAGGGACTATGGCTACACCTTC
TRBV4-1,.,TRBJ1-4,.,CASSRPPARANEKLFF,TGCGCCAGCAGTCGGCCCCCCGCGCGGGCTAATGAAAAACTGTTTTTT
TRBV7-9,.,TRBJ2-1,.,CASSLSSYNEQFF,TGTGCCAGCAGCTTAAGCTCCTACAATGAGCAGTTCTTC
TRBV10-3,TRBD1,TRBJ2-2,.,CAISSLQGAGELFF,TGTGCCATCAGTTCTCTTCAGGGGGCCGGGGAGCTGTTTTTT
TRBV4-1,.,TRBJ2-1,.,CASSHGGSYNEQFF,TGCGCCAGCAGCCATGGGGGCTCCTACAATGAGCAGTTCTTC
TRBV6-4,TRBD2,TRBJ2-3,.,CASSSGTSATDTQYF,TGTGCCAGCAGTTCCGGGACTAGCGCCACAGATACGCAGTATTTT
TRBV28,.,TRBJ2-7,.,CASSTYLGYEQYF,TGTGCCAGCAGTACCTACCTAGGATACGAGCAGTACTTC
TRBV7-3,.,TRBJ1-5,.,CASSNRQPQHF,TGTGCCAGCAGCAACAGACAGCCCCAGCATTTT
TRBV10-3,.,TRBJ2-2,.,CAIWVGGANTGELFF,TGTGCCATCTGGGTCGGCGGGGCGAACACCGGGGAGCTGTTTTTT
TRBV7-3,.,TRBJ2-2,few,CASSLMENTGELFF,TGTGCCAGCAGCTTAATGGAGAACACCGGGGAGCTGTTTTTT